A selection of T cell receptor beta chains follows, all from one sample in a study of blood T cell repertoires in COVID-19. The method was immunoSEQ multiplex PCR; TCRdb's version includes in-frame clones alone and lacks a portion of them. In the table there are about 190,000 clones, about 85% of which are singletons. The sequenced sample was peripheral blood. These receptors all stem from a human donor in a cohort sampled during active COVID-19. The CDR3 runs from the conserved cysteine through the conserved F or W. The D gene is left open where the match is weak. Not all rows give a size; the values are once, few, many and, for expanded clones, a class.

d_call,v_call,j_call,clone_size,cdr3_aa,cdr3_nt
NA,TRBV5-6,TRBJ1-2,NA,CASSLMGRANYGYTF,TGTGCCAGCAGCTTGATGGGCAGAGCTAACTATGGCTACACCTTC
NA,TRBV19,TRBJ2-4,NA,CASSIDLRTGKNIQYF,TGTGCCAGTAGTATAGATCTCAGGACGGGAAAAAACATTCAGTACTTC
NA,TRBV28,TRBJ2-7,NA,CASSNRDLSYEQYF,TGTGCCAGCAGCAATCGGGACTTATCCTACGAGCAGTACTTC
TRBD1,TRBV30,TRBJ1-6,NA,CAWSDRGLSLHF,TGTGCCTGGAGTGACAGGGGGCTCTCCCTCCACTTT
NA,TRBV19,TRBJ2-7,NA,CASSTQLRVSYEQYF,TGTGCCAGTAGTACCCAATTGAGGGTATCCTACGAGCAGTACTTC
TRBD1,TRBV5-1,TRBJ1-4,NA,CASSSGLDRGREKLFF,TGCGCCAGCAGCTCGGGTCTCGACAGGGGGCGGGAAAAACTGTTTTTT
NA,TRBV3-1/TRBV3-2,TRBJ1-1,NA,CASSQPGIEATEAFF,TGTGCCAGCAGCCAACCAGGGATCGAGGCCACTGAAGCTTTCTTT
NA,TRBV3-1/TRBV3-2,TRBJ2-5,NA,CASSPRGAGLQETQYF,TGTGCCAGCAGCCCCAGAGGGGCGGGGCTCCAAGAGACCCAGTACTTC
NA,TRBV5-6,TRBJ2-5,NA,CASSLSRGLWETQYF,TGTGCCAGCAGCTTGAGCAGGGGACTATGGGAGACCCAGTACTTC
NA,TRBV5-1,TRBJ1-3,NA,CASSPRTGGNTIYF,TGCGCCAGCAGCCCTAGAACAGGTGGAAACACCATATATTTT
NA,TRBV25-1,TRBJ1-2,NA,CASSDRVLNYGYTF,TGTGCCAGCAGTGACCGGGTGCTTAACTATGGCTACACCTTC
NA,TRBV19,TRBJ1-1,NA,CASSLREGNTEAFF,TGTGCCAGTAGTCTCCGGGAGGGAAACACTGAAGCTTTCTTT
NA,TRBV10-1,TRBJ2-2,NA,CASSERSSGELFF,TGCGCCAGCAGTGAACGAAGTAGCGGGGAGCTGTTTTTT
NA,TRBV9,TRBJ2-2,once,CASSVVRGELFF,TGTGCCAGCAGCGTAGTGAGGGGGGAGCTGTTTTTT
NA,TRBV30,TRBJ2-7,NA,CAWSAGVEQYF,TGTGCCTGGAGTGCAGGGGTCGAGCAGTACTTC
TRBD1,TRBV7-9,TRBJ2-5,NA,CASSETGGKQETQYF,TGTGCCAGCAGTGAGACAGGGGGCAAACAAGAGACCCAGTACTTC
TRBD2,TRBV19,TRBJ2-2,NA,CASKFAGGRDTGELFF,TGTGCCAGTAAGTTCGCGGGAGGCCGAGACACCGGGGAGCTGTTTTTT
TRBD1,TRBV10-2,TRBJ2-5,NA,CASGGTGRQETQYF,TGCGCCAGCGGGGGGACAGGGAGACAAGAGACCCAGTACTTC
NA,TRBV27,TRBJ1-2,many,CASSSSDRVYGYTF,NA
NA,TRBV2,TRBJ2-7,NA,CASTRGPVAYEQYF,TGTGCCAGCACTCGAGGGCCCGTTGCCTACGAGCAGTACTTC
NA,TRBV2,TRBJ2-2,few,CASNAGTLTGELFF,TGTGCCAGCAACGCAGGGACATTGACCGGGGAGCTGTTTTTT
NA,TRBV5-1,TRBJ2-5,once,CASSVTGETQYF,TGCGCCAGCAGCGTCACTGGAGAGACCCAGTACTTC
NA,TRBV29-1,TRBJ2-5,NA,CSVVIGGTETQYF,TGCAGCGTTGTAATAGGGGGAACAGAGACCCAGTACTTC
NA,TRBV19,TRBJ1-3,NA,CASSINTSGNTIYF,TGTGCCAGTAGTATAAATACATCTGGAAACACCATATATTTT
NA,TRBV7-8,TRBJ1-1,NA,CASSLAQKEAFF,TGTGCCAGCAGCTTAGCTCAGAAAGAAGCTTTCTTT
NA,TRBV7-9,TRBJ1-1,NA,CASSLNTAWNTEAFF,TGTGCCAGCAGCCTCAATACAGCTTGGAACACTGAAGCTTTCTTT
NA,TRBV7-2,TRBJ2-1,once,CASSSPALKGGEQFF,TGTGCCAGCAGCTCACCGGCACTGAAAGGGGGTGAGCAGTTCTTC
NA,TRBV5-1,TRBJ2-5,NA,CASSLQQSQETQYF,TGCGCCAGCAGCTTGCAACAGAGCCAAGAGACCCAGTACTTC
NA,TRBV3-1/TRBV3-2,TRBJ1-5,NA,CASSQYAGEGQPQHF,TGTGCCAGCAGCCAATATGCAGGGGAGGGTCAGCCCCAGCATTTT
TRBD2,TRBV19,TRBJ2-3,NA,CASSPRLAELTDTQYF,TGTGCCAGTAGTCCGAGACTAGCGGAACTAACAGATACGCAGTATTTT
NA,TRBV2,TRBJ1-1,NA,CASSDGGITEAFF,TGTGCCAGCAGTGACGGGGGGATCACTGAAGCTTTCTTT
TRBD2,TRBV7-9,TRBJ2-3,NA,CASSLDGTRQYF,TGTGCCAGCAGCTTAGACGGGACTAGGCAGTATTTT
NA,TRBV5-1,TRBJ1-6,few,CASSLDPGGQNSPLHF,TGCGCCAGCAGCTTGGATCCGGGGGGGCAGAATTCACCCCTCCACTTT
NA,TRBV24-1,TRBJ1-2,NA,CATYGRGGYTF,TGTGCCACATATGGCCGCGGTGGCTACACCTTC
TRBD1,TRBV18,TRBJ1-2,few,CASSPGTGGGYTF,TGTGCCAGCTCACCCGGGACAGGGGGTGGCTACACCTTC
TRBD1,TRBV18,TRBJ1-4,NA,CASSPSEGGALKLFF,TGTGCCAGCTCACCAAGTGAAGGGGGCGCGTTGAAACTGTTTTTT
NA,TRBV28,TRBJ1-1,NA,CASRPRAGRNTEAFF,TGTGCCAGCAGGCCTAGGGCGGGAAGGAACACTGAAGCTTTCTTT
NA,TRBV5-4,TRBJ2-1,NA,CASSLRGSDEQFF,TGTGCCAGCAGCTTAAGGGGGTCCGATGAGCAGTTCTTC
NA,TRBV19,TRBJ2-1,few,CASALSASSYNEQFF,TGTGCCAGTGCCCTTAGCGCTAGCTCCTACAATGAGCAGTTCTTC
NA,TRBV27,TRBJ2-7,NA,CASSLTYSSSRPLF,TGTGCCAGCAGTTTAACCTATAGTTCTAGCCGCCCACTCTTC
NA,TRBV30,TRBJ2-6,NA,CALTLSGANVLTF,TGTGCCCTTACTCTTTCTGGGGCCAACGTCCTGACTTTC
NA,TRBV20-1,TRBJ1-6,NA,CSTGIKSPLHF,TGCAGTACAGGGATCAAATCACCCCTCCACTTT
TRBD1,TRBV11-2,TRBJ2-2,NA,CASSLVPTGPNTGELFF,TGTGCCAGCAGCTTAGTTCCGACAGGGCCAAACACCGGGGAGCTGTTTTTT
NA,TRBV12-3/TRBV12-4,TRBJ2-1,NA,CASSLIENNEQFF,TGTGCCAGCAGTTTGATAGAGAACAATGAGCAGTTCTTC
TRBD1,TRBV28,TRBJ1-1,NA,CASSGLTGANTEAFF,TGTGCCAGCAGCGGATTAACAGGGGCGAACACTGAAGCTTTCTTT
NA,TRBV5-1,TRBJ1-4,NA,CASSTGPSGEKLFF,TGCGCCAGCAGCACTGGTCCCTCGGGTGAAAAACTGTTTTTT
TRBD1,TRBV27,TRBJ2-2,NA,CASSLPRDSETGELFF,TGTGCCAGCAGTTTACCCCGGGACAGCGAGACCGGGGAGCTGTTTTTT
NA,TRBV6-6,TRBJ2-1,NA,CASSYSSVYNEQFF,TGTGCCAGCAGTTACTCAAGCGTTTACAATGAGCAGTTCTTC
NA,TRBV18,TRBJ1-6,NA,CASSPRAGAIGNSPLHF,TGTGCCAGCTCACCACGTGCCGGAGCGATTGGGAATTCACCCCTCCACTTT
NA,TRBV9,TRBJ1-1,NA,CASSVGGVATEAFF,TGTGCCAGCAGCGTGGGAGGGGTGGCCACTGAAGCTTTCTTT
TRBD1,TRBV11-2,TRBJ1-1,NA,CASSLARTGSTEAFF,TGTGCCAGCAGCTTAGCTCGGACAGGGTCCACTGAAGCTTTCTTT
TRBD1,TRBV28,TRBJ2-1,NA,CASSMPGQVGEQFF,TGTGCCAGCAGTATGCCGGGACAGGTTGGGGAGCAGTTCTTC
TRBD2,TRBV9,TRBJ2-7,once,CASSAAGGLSYEQYF,TGTGCCAGCAGCGCCGCGGGAGGGCTTTCCTACGAGCAGTACTTC
NA,TRBV3-1/TRBV3-2,TRBJ1-5,NA,CASKLGGAYSNQPQHF,TGTGCCAGCAAATTAGGGGGGGCCTATAGCAATCAGCCCCAGCATTTT
NA,TRBV6-5,TRBJ1-2,NA,CASSNRAGGYTF,TGTGCCAGCAGTAACAGGGCAGGAGGCTACACCTTC
NA,TRBV6-5,TRBJ1-1,NA,CASSYQGWTEAFF,TGTGCCAGCAGTTATCAGGGGTGGACTGAAGCTTTCTTT
NA,TRBV2,TRBJ1-4,once,CASSTTGNRREKLFF,TGTGCCAGCAGTACCACCGGGAACCGGCGTGAAAAACTGTTTTTT
NA,TRBV19,TRBJ1-1,NA,CASSRRDRPEAFF,TGTGCCAGTAGTCGGCGGGACCGTCCTGAAGCTTTCTTT